One T cell receptor (beta chain) is described in this entry. This entry is derived from a study of blood T cell repertoires in COVID-19. Study-level information: Researchers got acute and convalescent COVID-19 samples from the United States, Italy and Spain.

Method: immunoSEQ multiplex PCR; TCRdb's copy keeps in-frame clones and lacks some. The table records around 250,000 clones, around 84% of them present only once. Adults between roughly 18 and 100 years of age took part from about two dozen US areas. The ends lost 3 bases at V and 2 bases at J; junction bases unmatched: 8. From germline, CDR1 is SEHNR and CDR2 FQNEAQ (reference sequence). The CDR3 contains 16 residues. The clonotype was recovered from a woman aged 45-60 years who had recovered from COVID-19. Sequenced: PBMCs or T cells enriched from blood (not recorded which). The J gene is TRBJ2-3, the V gene TRBV7-9, with 7 bases that match TRBD1. The CDR3 coding sequence is TGTGCCAGCAGCTTTATGGGACAGATGGCCACAGATACGCAGTATTTT. This codes for CASSFMGQMATDTQYF.